One and the same sample provided the 21 T cell receptor beta chains below, sequenced in a study of cytomegalovirus exposure and HLA in healthy donors. It was with 60 Vbeta and 13 Jbeta primers that the PCR ran. Produced via immunoSEQ multiplex PCR; TCRdb's table is partial and in-frame only. The sample lists about 150,000 clones; 80% were seen once. The specimen sequenced was PBMCs. The receptor source for this set is a man in his thirties or forties in good health.

The genes are TRBV18 and TRBJ2-5, with D perhaps TRBD1 (6 bases). Trimming removed 5 bases from V and 3 bases from J, with 10 bases in between. Per germline, CDR1 KGHSH and CDR2 LQKENI. The CDR3 sequence is 13 residues long. The CDR3 coding sequence is TGTGCCAGCTCAAAAGGACAGAAAGAGACCCAGTACTTC. Amino acids: CASSKGQKETQYF.

This chain joins TRBV10-1 and TRBJ2-7, with 11 bases matching TRBD1. This CDR3 is built from 13 residues. With V trimmed by 5 bases and J by 6 bases, 3 bases remained unmatched. CDR1 is WNHNN, CDR2 SYGVQD, per germline (reference sequence). In DNA, the CDR3 is TGCGCCAGCAGTCCGGGACAGGGGGTCGAGCAGTACTTC. Translation gives CASSPGQGVEQYF.

The J gene is TRBJ2-7, the V gene TRBV7-2; 7 bases line up with TRBD2. J lost 6 bases, V lost 5 bases, and 10 bases had no gene match. Germline assignment: CDR1 SGHTA and CDR2 FQGNSA. This CDR3 has 14 residues. In nucleotides, the CDR3 is TGTGCCAGCAGCGCGACTAGCAATTTTGGCGAGCAGTACTTC. This translates into CASSATSNFGEQYF.

The genes are TRBV2 and TRBJ1-4; TRBD1 is a possible D gene (5 bases). Germline values: CDR1 SNHLY, CDR2 FYNNEI. V was cut by 6 bases and J by 6 bases, with 11 bases left in between. The CDR3 sequence is 13 residues long. CDR3 sequence (DNA): TGTGCCAGCAGAGTAGGGGTCGATGAAAAACTGTTTTTT. This encodes CASRVGVDEKLFF.

The chain uses TRBV7-3 and TRBJ2-1; 9 positions match TRBD2. Losses at the gene ends were 5 bases for V and 4 bases for J; bases not matched to a gene: 3. The CDR3 sequence is 14 residues long. Per germline, CDR1 SGHTA and CDR2 FQGTGA. CDR3 loop: CASSLAGRYNEQFF. DNA for the CDR3: TGTGCCAGCAGCCTAGCGGGACGTTACAATGAGCAGTTCTTC.

The V gene is TRBV18, the J gene TRBJ2-7; 7 nucleotides match TRBD1. J lost 2 bases, V lost 6 bases, and 7 bases had no gene match. Per the germline V gene, CDR1 is KGHSH and CDR2 is LQKENI. This CDR3 spans 14 amino acids. As DNA, the CDR3 is TGTGCCAGCTCTCCTGGGACAGAAACCTACGAGCAGTACTTC. Amino acids: CASSPGTETYEQYF. Drawing the rest from reference TRBV18 and TRBJ2-7, the complete variable domain is NAGVMQNPRHLVRRRGQEARLRCSPMKGHSHVYWYRQLPEEGLKFMVYLQKENIIDESGMPKERFSAEFPKEGPSILRIQQVVRGDSAAYFCASSPGTETYEQYFGPGTRLTVT.

The rearrangement uses TRBV11-3 and TRBJ2-3; D not certain. V was cut by 8 bases and J by 0 bases, with 9 bases left in between. The germline V gene has CDR1 SGHNT and CDR2 YENEEA. This CDR3 contains 13 residues. The CDR3: CASESRSTDTQYF. The CDR3 nucleotides read TGTGCCAGCGAATCGAGGAGCACAGATACGCAGTATTTT.

This chain connects TRBV13 to TRBJ1-1; D is undetermined. Germline V gene data show CDR1 as PRHDT and CDR2 as FYEKMQ (reference sequence). The CDR3 has 14 residues. The V and J ends lost 5 bases and 0 bases respectively, with 10 bases between them. For the CDR3, the DNA is TGTGCCAGCAGCCCCGGACTCATGAACACTGAAGCTTTCTTT. Its protein product is CASSPGLMNTEAFF.

The chain joins TRBV15 to TRBJ2-7; TRBD2 is a possible D gene (5 bases). CDR3 size: 15 residues. Per germline, CDR1 LNHNV and CDR2 YYDKDF (reference sequence). The ends were cut back, 5 bases at V and 5 bases at J, with 19 bases in the middle. The CDR3 protein is CATSGGRSRRDEQYF. CDR3 in DNA: TGTGCCACCAGCGGTGGACGGAGCCGGCGGGACGAGCAGTACTTC.

The chain has TRBV13 and TRBJ2-7; perhaps TRBD2 as D (6 bases). Trimming left V 0 bases short and J 4 bases short, with 13 bases between. The germline V gene encodes CDR1 PRHDT and CDR2 FYEKMQ (reference sequence). This CDR3 is built from 15 residues. CDR3 amino acids: CASSLGLGGLYEQYF. The DNA of the CDR3 is TGTGCCAGCAGCTTAGGCTTGGGGGGTCTGTACGAGCAGTACTTC.

The chain is built from TRBV28 and TRBJ1-2; 10 bases agree with TRBD1. CDR3 length equals 13 residues. Per the germline V gene, CDR1 is MDHEN and CDR2 is SYDVKM. J gave up 8 bases and V 5 bases, and 5 bases lay outside the gene matches. The CDR3 DNA reads TGTGCCAGCAGTCACGACAGGGGGCGAGGCTACACCTTC. It encodes CASSHDRGRGYTF.

This clone was seen more than once but under ten times. The V and J genes are TRBV6-5 and TRBJ2-7, with TRBD1 matching over 8 bases. The V and J ends lost 6 bases and 6 bases, in that order; junction bases with no gene match: 4. This CDR3 spans 12 amino acids. Germline CDR1 is MNHEY and CDR2 is SVGAGI. The CDR3 loop reads CASSPGGGEQYF. CDR3 sequence (DNA): TGTGCCAGCAGCCCAGGGGGCGGCGAGCAGTACTTC.

The chain is built from TRBV29-1 and TRBJ2-1, with TRBD2 matching 8 bases. This CDR3 is built from 16 residues. After removal of 0 bases from V and 0 bases from J, the junction contained 4 bases not matched to a gene. Germline V CDR1 and CDR2: SQVTM, ANQGSEA. CDR3 sequence reads: CSVEDGSGSSYNEQFF. The CDR3 bases are TGCAGCGTTGAAGATGGGAGCGGGAGCTCCTACAATGAGCAGTTCTTC.

The CDR3 loop is CASSLTGNTEAFF. CDR3 sequence (DNA): TGTGCCAGCAGTCTGACGGGGAACACTGAAGCTTTCTTT. This chain uses TRBV2 with TRBJ1-1; D remains unclear. Trimming removed 5 bases at V and 1 base at J, with 8 bases between. This CDR3 contains 13 residues. Germline CDR1 is SNHLY and CDR2 is FYNNEI.

The chain employs TRBV6-4 and TRBJ2-2; 11 nucleotides align to TRBD2. Per germline, CDR1 MRHNA and CDR2 SNTAGT. The CDR3 is 15 amino acids. J lost 5 bases, V lost 6 bases, and 5 bases had no gene match. The CDR3 loop reads CASRRLAGNTGELFF. For the CDR3, the DNA is TGTGCCAGCAGAAGACTAGCGGGAAATACCGGGGAGCTGTTTTTT.

The chain combines TRBV7-8 with TRBJ2-3; D might be TRBD1 (6 bases). V lost 0 bases and J lost 0, with 16 bases in between. CDR3 length: 18 amino acids. Germline V gene sequence: CDR1 SGHVS, CDR2 FQNEAQ. CDR3 nucleotides: TGTGCCAGCAGCTTAGCTCGCTCCCCAGGGGCTAGCACAGATACGCAGTATTTT. This encodes CASSLARSPGASTDTQYF.

This clone was recorded a few times. The chain joins TRBV28 to TRBJ2-5, with D tentatively TRBD2 (6 bases). Trimming stripped 4 bases from V and 3 bases from J, with 12 bases between. CDR1 and CDR2 from the germline V gene are MDHEN and SYDVKM. The CDR3 loop spans 14 amino acids. The CDR3 nucleotides are TGTGCCAGCAGTTCCCCGTGGAGGGAAGAGACCCAGTACTTC. Translation: CASSSPWREETQYF.

The V call is TRBV18, the J call TRBJ2-5; D call uncertain. V gave up 1 base and J gave up 7 bases, with 13 bases separating them. The CDR3 totals 14 residues. CDR1 is KGHSH, CDR2 LQKENI, per germline. The CDR3 nucleotides are TGTGCCAGCTCACCACGTAGAGGCCTCGGGACCCAGTACTTC. This sequence encodes CASSPRRGLGTQYF.

The rearrangement uses TRBV5-1 and TRBJ2-5; TRBD1 aligns across 9 bases. Germline V gene lookup returns CDR1 SGHRS and CDR2 YFSETQ. V lost 0 bases, J lost 5 bases, and 8 bases stayed unmatched. The CDR3 spans 16 residues. The CDR3 bases are TGCGCCAGCAGCTTGGCCGGGACAGGGATGGGGGAGACCCAGTACTTC. It encodes CASSLAGTGMGETQYF.

This chain connects TRBV6-5 to TRBJ2-7, with D possibly TRBD2 on 5 matching bases. Germline CDR1 is MNHEY and CDR2 is SVGAGI. The V end was cut by 10 bases, the J end by 6 bases, with 16 bases between. There are 12 residues in the CDR3. In DNA, the CDR3 is TGTGCCACGGGGTCCTGGCGGTTCGAGCAGTACTTC. This codes for CATGSWRFEQYF.

The chain couples TRBV7-9 to TRBJ1-2; D is unresolved. Trimming shortened V by 6 bases and J by 2 bases, and 10 bases separated the two germline ends. This CDR3 region has 13 residues. Germline loops: CDR1 SEHNR, CDR2 FQNEAQ (reference sequence). CDR3 nucleotide sequence: TGTGCCAGCAGGAACCAAGAGAACTATGGCTACACCTTC. It codes for CASRNQENYGYTF. The full variable domain, its missing parts supplied by reference TRBV7-9 and TRBJ1-2, is DTGVSQNPRHKITKRGQNVTFRCDPISEHNRLYWYRQTLGQGPEFLTYFQNEAQLEKSRLLSDRFSAERPKGSFSTLEIQRTEQGDSAMYLCASRNQENYGYTFGSGTRLTVV.